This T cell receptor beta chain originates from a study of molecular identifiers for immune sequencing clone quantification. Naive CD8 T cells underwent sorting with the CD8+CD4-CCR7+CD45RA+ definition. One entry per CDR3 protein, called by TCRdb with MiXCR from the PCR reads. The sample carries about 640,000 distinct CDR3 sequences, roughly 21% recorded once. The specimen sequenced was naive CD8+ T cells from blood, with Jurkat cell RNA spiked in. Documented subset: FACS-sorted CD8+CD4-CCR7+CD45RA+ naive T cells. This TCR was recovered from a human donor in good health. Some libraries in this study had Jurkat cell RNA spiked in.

This chain's CDR3 is CAISPKDTGQTEAFF. The CDR3 DNA sequence: TGTGCCATCAGCCCCAAAGACACAGGTCAGACTGAAGCTTTCTTT. V and J are TRBV10-3 and TRBJ1-1; D is perhaps TRBD1 (5 bases). There are 15 residues in the CDR3. Germline V CDR1 and CDR2: ENHRY, SYGVKD. Trimming left V 6 bases short and J 5 bases short, with 19 bases between.